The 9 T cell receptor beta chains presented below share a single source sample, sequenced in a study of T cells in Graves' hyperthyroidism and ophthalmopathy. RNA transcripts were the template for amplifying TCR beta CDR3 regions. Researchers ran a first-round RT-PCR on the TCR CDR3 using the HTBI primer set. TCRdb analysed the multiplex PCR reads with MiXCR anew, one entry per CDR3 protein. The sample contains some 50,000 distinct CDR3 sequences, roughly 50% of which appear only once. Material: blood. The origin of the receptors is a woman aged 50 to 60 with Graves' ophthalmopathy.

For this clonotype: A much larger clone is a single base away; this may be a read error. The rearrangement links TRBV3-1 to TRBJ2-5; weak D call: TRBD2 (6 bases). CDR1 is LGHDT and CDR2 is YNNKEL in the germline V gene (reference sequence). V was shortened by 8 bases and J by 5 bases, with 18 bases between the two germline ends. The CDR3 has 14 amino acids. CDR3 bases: TGTGCCAGCCGTCCAGCGGGTGGGAGGGAGACCCAGTACTTC. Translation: CASRPAGGRETQYF.

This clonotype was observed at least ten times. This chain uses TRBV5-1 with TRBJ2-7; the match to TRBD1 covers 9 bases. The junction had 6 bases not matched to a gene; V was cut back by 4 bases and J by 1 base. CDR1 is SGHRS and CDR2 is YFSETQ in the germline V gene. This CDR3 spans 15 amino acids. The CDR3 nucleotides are TGCGCCAGCAGCATAGACAGGGGGAGATCCTACGAGCAGTACTTC. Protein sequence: CASSIDRGRSYEQYF. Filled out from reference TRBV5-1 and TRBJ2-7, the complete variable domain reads KAGVTQTPRYLIKTRGQQVTLSCSPISGHRSVSWYQQTPGQGLQFLFEYFSETQRNKGNFPGRFSGRQFSNSRSEMNVSTLELGDSALYLCASSIDRGRSYEQYFGPGTRLTVT.

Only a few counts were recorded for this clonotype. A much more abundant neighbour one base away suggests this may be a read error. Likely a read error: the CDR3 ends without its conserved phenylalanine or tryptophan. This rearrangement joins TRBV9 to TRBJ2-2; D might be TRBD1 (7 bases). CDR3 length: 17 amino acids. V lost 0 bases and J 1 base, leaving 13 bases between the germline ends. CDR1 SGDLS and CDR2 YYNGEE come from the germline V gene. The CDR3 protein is CASSVDGGGENTGELFY. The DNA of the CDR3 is TGTGCCAGCAGCGTAGATGGAGGGGGCGAGAACACCGGGGAGCTGTTTTAT.

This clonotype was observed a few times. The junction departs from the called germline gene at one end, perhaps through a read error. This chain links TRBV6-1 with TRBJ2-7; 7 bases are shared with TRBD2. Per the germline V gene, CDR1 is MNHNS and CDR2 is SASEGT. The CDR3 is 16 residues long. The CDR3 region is CAISELASGDDYEQYF. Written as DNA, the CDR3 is TGTGCCATCAGTGAACTAGCGTCGGGGGATGACTACGAGCAGTACTTC.

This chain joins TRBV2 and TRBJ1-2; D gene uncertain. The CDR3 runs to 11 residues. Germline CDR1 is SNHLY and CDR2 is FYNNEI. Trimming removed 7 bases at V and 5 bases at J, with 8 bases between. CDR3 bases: TGTGCCAGCACGTTTGGGTATGGCTACACCTTC. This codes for CASTFGYGYTF. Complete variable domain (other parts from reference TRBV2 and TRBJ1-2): EPEVTQTPSHQVTQMGQEVILRCVPISNHLYFYWYRQILGQKVEFLVSFYNNEISEKSEIFDDQFSVERPDGSNFTLKIRSTKLEDSAMYFCASTFGYGYTFGSGTRLTVV.

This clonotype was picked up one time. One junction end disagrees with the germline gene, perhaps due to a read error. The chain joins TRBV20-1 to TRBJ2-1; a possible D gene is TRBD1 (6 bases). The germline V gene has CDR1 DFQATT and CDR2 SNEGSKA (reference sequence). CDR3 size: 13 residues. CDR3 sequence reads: CSARRTGSGVQFF. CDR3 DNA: TGTAGTGCTAGACGCACAGGGTCAGGTGTGCAGTTCTTC.

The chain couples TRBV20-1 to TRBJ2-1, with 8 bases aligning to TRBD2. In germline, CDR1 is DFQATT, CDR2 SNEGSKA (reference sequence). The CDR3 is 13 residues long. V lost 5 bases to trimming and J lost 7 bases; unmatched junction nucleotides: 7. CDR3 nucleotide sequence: TGCAGTGCTTGCTCTAGCGGGTATAATGAGCAGTTCTTC. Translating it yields CSACSSGYNEQFF.

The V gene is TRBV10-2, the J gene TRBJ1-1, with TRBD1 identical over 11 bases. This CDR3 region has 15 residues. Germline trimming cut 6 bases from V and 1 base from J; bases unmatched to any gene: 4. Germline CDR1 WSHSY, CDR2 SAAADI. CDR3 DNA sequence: TGCGCCAGCAGCCCCGGGACAGGGGGGAACACTGAAGCTTTCTTT. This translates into CASSPGTGGNTEAFF.

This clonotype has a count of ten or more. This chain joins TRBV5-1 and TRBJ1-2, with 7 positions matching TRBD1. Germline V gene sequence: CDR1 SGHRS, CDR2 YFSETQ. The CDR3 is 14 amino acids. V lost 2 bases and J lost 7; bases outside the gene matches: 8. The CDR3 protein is CASSFTTGVVGYTF. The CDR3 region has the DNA TGCGCCAGCAGCTTTACCACAGGGGTTGTTGGCTACACCTTC.